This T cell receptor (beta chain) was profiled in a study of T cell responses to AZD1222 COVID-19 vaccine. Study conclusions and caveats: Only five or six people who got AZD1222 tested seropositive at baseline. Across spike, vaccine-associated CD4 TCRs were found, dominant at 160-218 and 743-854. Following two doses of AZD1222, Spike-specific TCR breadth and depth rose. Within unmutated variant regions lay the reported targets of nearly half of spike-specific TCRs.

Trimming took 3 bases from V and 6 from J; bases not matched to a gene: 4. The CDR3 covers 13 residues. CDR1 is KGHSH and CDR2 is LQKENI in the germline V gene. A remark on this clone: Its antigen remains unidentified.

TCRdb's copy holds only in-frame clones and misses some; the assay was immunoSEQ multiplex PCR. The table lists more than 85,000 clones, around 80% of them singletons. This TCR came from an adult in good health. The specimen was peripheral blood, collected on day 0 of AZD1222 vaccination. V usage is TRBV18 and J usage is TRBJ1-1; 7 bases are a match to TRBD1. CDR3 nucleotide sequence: TGTGCCAGCTCACCTCAGGGGGATCCTGAAGCTTTCTTT. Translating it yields CASSPQGDPEAFF.